This T cell receptor (beta chain) was documented in a study of Graves' ophthalmopathy and Graves' hyperthyroidism (dated by TCRdb to between 2018 and 2020). Background for the entire study: Peripheral blood was collected at initial diagnosis, prior to any treatment. The study used signatures of the TCR beta repertoire to tell Graves' ophthalmopathy apart from Graves' hyperthyroidism and to predict which patients would progress to ophthalmopathy. In total, 135 blood samples were TCR-sequenced: under 45 ophthalmopathy, 80 or so hyperthyroidism and approximately 17 hyperthyroidism-to-ophthalmopathy patients. A discovery set of 90 to 100 patients (about 45 ophthalmopathy, 55 to 60 stable hyperthyroidism) was enrolled to explore V-J signatures distinguishing ophthalmopathy from hyperthyroidism. An independent validation cohort was composed of approximately 18 hyperthyroidism patients and around 15 patients who later progressed from hyperthyroidism to ophthalmopathy. In about 6 hyperthyroidism patients, T-cell repertoires of thyroid tissue and blood were compared. After sampling, hyperthyroidism patients received methimazole starting at 30 mg daily, and ophthalmopathy patients received high-dose intravenous methylprednisolone. Overall results and qualifications from the work: Most expanded thyroid clonotypes with a frequency above 0.001 also appeared in blood, which suggests that blood repertoires may reflect the immune response in the thyroid. In cross-validation, the 13-signature model distinguished ophthalmopathy from stable hyperthyroidism with approximately 90% sensitivity and just under 84% specificity, and in the test set the corresponding values were around 78% and 73%. No statistical method was used to predetermine the sample size, and group allocation was not hidden from the investigators. In validation, the model predicted ophthalmopathy progression with over 60% sensitivity and roughly 78% specificity; some 13 predicted patients were CT-confirmed with GO in a median of approximately 6.2 months.

This clonotype has just a few counts. Its antigen is currently not known. No per-base quality is available; no much larger clone lies one base away. Ophthalmopathy patients had moderately to severely active disease, Clinical Activity Score of at least 3, NOSPECS grade of at least 4, and disease duration under 3 months. Patients were excluded if they had other autoimmune diseases, uncontrolled infections, pregnancy or lactation. Diagnosis was based on clinical symptoms, serum thyroxine, TRAb, thyroid ultrasound and orbital computed tomography. Ficoll-Paque density gradient centrifugation was used to isolate PBMCs from around 10 ml of fresh peripheral blood. Trizol reagent was used to extract the total RNA, and its quality was then checked on an Agilent 2100 Bioanalyzer. TCR beta CDR3 regions were amplified from RNA transcripts for repertoire sequencing. HTBI primers and the Qiagen OneStep RT-PCR kit were used in a first-round RT-PCR, which was followed by a second-round multiplex PCR, size selection and purification. Sequencing of the libraries was carried out on an Illumina HiSeq2000 in paired-end mode with 100 bp reads. Concerning the study's data processing: SOAPnuke was used to process the reads, throwing out any read that had adapters, had uncalled bases, had a mean Phred below 15, or lacked an exact constant-primer or identifier match. High-quality paired reads were merged with COPE v1.2.5. Each unique nucleotide sequence was treated as a clonotype, and MiTCR v1.1 was used to align the clonotypes to the IMGT TRB V, D and J references. The analysis was limited to V-J combinations with a frequency above 0.0001, which together covered roughly 99% of repertoires. For each V-J combination, a TCR clonal expansion and chaos score was defined as F50 clonal expansion divided by the chaos observed in the TCRdist matrix. Features were reduced by Welch's t-statistics and random forest to around 14 V-J combinations, which fed a naive Bayes classifier. Thyroid-blood repertoire similarity was quantified with the Morisita-Horn index. The raw public data were reprocessed by TCRdb itself: fastp quality trimming at Q25, MiXCR clonotype calling, in-frame beta chains only. When rows share a CDR3 protein, they turn into one entry using the most common DNA and genes. Here the V and J calls rest on TCRdb's processing, not on the authors' analysis. A total of 260,000 or so distinct CDR3 sequences appear in this sample, 45% to 55% of them only once. Around 43% of the sample is in the top ten clones.

Relative to germline, V is missing 3 bases and J is missing 2 bases, with 3 bases of the junction outside any gene match. From the cysteine up to the phenylalanine, the CDR3 has a length of 14 residues. Only the CDR3 part of the read is kept: 42 bases, read in frame from the first base. The germline V gene (reference sequence) gives CDR1 as SEHNR and CDR2 as FQNEAQ. The sequencing input was peripheral blood. The rearrangement combines TRBV7-9 with TRBJ1-2; TRBD1 aligns with 7 central bases. This TCR came from an adult man with Graves' ophthalmopathy. The sequence in DNA is TGTGCCAGCAGCTTTCGACAGGGCAACTATGGCTACACCTTC. Its coded protein is CASSFRQGNYGYTF. With the rest looked up from the reference TRBV7-9 and TRBJ1-2 genes rather than sequenced, the full variable domain is DTGVSQNPRHKITKRGQNVTFRCDPISEHNRLYWYRQTLGQGPEFLTYFQNEAQLEKSRLLSDRFSAERPKGSFSTLEIQRTEQGDSAMYLCASSFRQGNYGYTFGSGTRLTVV.